A few counts support the clone carrying this T cell receptor (beta chain). Its antigen is unknown. Trimming took 0 bases from V and 0 from J; bases not matched to a gene: 2. The CDR3 spans 16 residues. From germline, CDR1 is SGHRS and CDR2 YFSETQ. The sample originates from a study of response to subunit inactivated influenza vaccine. Study observations and caveats: It was suggested by the authors that few new T cells are recruited by each seasonal influenza vaccination.

TCRdb re-analysed the RT-PCR reads in MiXCR, keeping a single row per CDR3 protein. The table has roughly 710,000 distinct CDR3 sequences, 14% seen once. This receptor was identified in a man in his forties or fifties who received an inactivated influenza vaccine. The rearrangement joins TRBV5-1 to TRBJ1-1; 10 nucleotides align to TRBD1. This material consisted of PBMCs from blood, taken 14 to 15 days before vaccination. The CDR3, as DNA: TGCGCCAGCAGCTTGGGACAGGGGGCCATGAACACTGAAGCTTTCTTT. It is translated as CASSLGQGAMNTEAFF.